This T cell receptor beta chain was identified during a study of post-analysis software for immune sequencing data. Study as a whole: There were relapsing-remitting, secondary progressive and progressive-relapsing multiple sclerosis among the disease courses included. Notes on the study in general: For normalized Chao1 diversity, multiple sclerosis patients scored significantly lower than controls did. Same-batch preparations were strongly co-clustered by F measure. Controls had lower frequencies than patients of four or five TRBV segments, which included TRBV5-6, TRBV5-1 and TRBV20-1.

V was clipped by 6 bases and J by 4 bases, with 10 bases between them. Germline V CDR1 and CDR2: MGHRA, YSYEKL. This CDR3 has 13 residues. This clonotype was recorded a few times. Its cognate antigen is unknown. Carried by the TCR beta cDNA libraries were unique molecular identifiers. Some 500,000 cDNA molecules were recovered from an input of roughly 0.85 to 10 million T cells. TCRdb re-derived calls from the PCR reads in MiXCR, one entry per CDR3 protein. The table lists 180,000 or so distinct CDR3 sequences, 29% of them singletons. Source material: blood. V is TRBV4-1 and J is TRBJ2-1; D remains ambiguous. The clonotype comes from a girl under 18 with multiple sclerosis. CDR3 sequence: CASRLGPYNEQFF. The CDR3 nucleotides read TGCGCCAGCAGGTTAGGCCCGTACAATGAGCAGTTCTTC.